This T cell receptor (beta chain) was recovered during a study of T cells in localized non-small cell lung cancer. Germline-derived CDR1 and CDR2 are MNHGY and SAAAGT. V shed 4 bases and J shed 0 bases, with 12 bases lying between them. This CDR3 has 15 residues. The assay was immunoSEQ multiplex PCR, and TCRdb's table has in-frame clones only and misses some. The repertoire holds about 1,900 clones, with 25% as singletons. This clone was counted a few times. Antigen specificity is unknown. Regarding the study as a whole: Owing to sequencing of a solitary tumor region, heterogeneity cannot be discounted.

The sequence came from a female donor at least 60 years old with stage III squamous cell lung carcinoma. The sequences come from normal lung tissue next to the tumor, collected before any cancer treatment. The V call is TRBV6-8, the J call TRBJ1-1, with D possibly TRBD1 on 5 matching bases. Here the CDR3 reads CASSFTGGVNTEAFF. CDR3 bases: TGTGCCAGCAGTTTTACGGGGGGAGTGAACACTGAAGCTTTCTTT.